One and the same sample provided the 20 T cell receptor beta chains below, sequenced in a study of cytomegalovirus exposure and HLA in healthy donors. PCR was performed using 60 Vbeta and 13 Jbeta primers. Using immunoSEQ multiplex PCR, the repertoire was profiled, and TCRdb retains in-frame clones only, with some absent. Here the sample spans under 200,000 clones, around 79% being singletons. Sequenced input: PBMCs. These receptors were collected from a female donor in good health and CMV-seronegative.

The chain combines TRBV7-2 with TRBJ2-2; D may be TRBD1 (6 bases). The V gene lost 1 base and the J gene lost 6 bases, with 12 bases spanning the gap. Germline loops: CDR1 SGHTA, CDR2 FQGNSA. This CDR3 region has 15 residues. CDR3 DNA sequence: TGTGCCAGCAGCTTAGGAGGGGGTCCTCCCGGGGAGCTGTTTTTT. Its protein is CASSLGGGPPGELFF.

The rearrangement uses TRBV12-5 and TRBJ2-5; tentative D call: TRBD1 (6 bases). Trimming removed 7 bases at V and 5 bases at J, with 14 bases between. Per the germline V gene, CDR1 is LGHNT and CDR2 is FRNRAP. The CDR3 covers 13 residues. Here the CDR3 reads CASAQSGGETQYF. The CDR3 DNA is TGTGCTAGTGCCCAGTCTGGGGGCGAGACCCAGTACTTC.

This clone was found a few times. V usage is TRBV27 and J usage is TRBJ2-3; 9 nucleotides match TRBD2. The CDR3 consists of 17 residues. CDR1 MNHEY and CDR2 SMNVEV come from the germline V gene (reference sequence). Unmatched junction bases numbered 11, after V lost 5 bases and J lost 2 bases. The CDR3 here is CASSLRVKRGDTDTQYF. The CDR3 bases are TGTGCCAGCAGTCTACGAGTCAAGCGGGGGGACACAGATACGCAGTATTTT.

The chain employs TRBV11-3 and TRBJ2-1, with a possible D match to TRBD2 (6 bases). This CDR3 contains 12 residues. The ends were cut back, 0 bases at V and 12 bases at J, with 9 bases in the middle. Looked up from germline, CDR1 is SGHNT and CDR2 is YENEEA. The CDR3 spells CASSLEAGGQFF. CDR3 DNA: TGTGCCAGCAGCTTAGAGGCCGGGGGGCAGTTCTTC.

Comments on this clone: This same CDR3 is encoded by further DNA sequences in the sample. The chain carries TRBV11-2 and TRBJ2-1, with TRBD2 identical over 14 bases. The CDR3 loop spans 15 amino acids. After removal of 4 bases from V and 8 bases from J, the junction contained 4 bases not matched to a gene. The germline V gene has CDR1 SGHAT and CDR2 FQNNGV. The CDR3 DNA follows: TGTGCCAGCAGCTGGACTAGCGGGAGGAAGGATGAGCAGTTCTTC. It is translated as CASSWTSGRKDEQFF.

This sequence joins TRBV27 and TRBJ2-7; 8 bases are a match to TRBD2. From germline, CDR1 is MNHEY and CDR2 SMNVEV (reference sequence). V trimming: 3 bases; J trimming: 5 bases; junction bases outside the gene matches: 6. The CDR3 is 14 residues long. In DNA, the CDR3 is TGTGCCAGCAGTTTGGGACTAGGGAGCCACGAGCAGTACTTC. This codes for CASSLGLGSHEQYF.

V is TRBV7-9 and J is TRBJ1-3; TRBD1 agrees at 8 bases. Germline-derived CDR1 and CDR2 are SEHNR and FQNEAQ (reference sequence). CDR3 length equals 15 residues. V lost 5 bases and J lost 4; bases outside the gene matches: 7. CDR3 in DNA: TGTGCCAGCAGCCCGGACAGGGTGGGAGGAAACACCATATATTTT. It translates to CASSPDRVGGNTIYF.

The chain recombines TRBV5-5 with TRBJ2-3; the match to TRBD2 covers 7 bases. The CDR3 spans 15 residues. CDR1 and CDR2 (germline): SGHKS, YYEKEE (reference sequence). The V and J ends lost 1 base and 3 bases, in that order; junction bases with no gene match: 5. CDR3 sequence: CASSLLSSGTDTQYF. DNA of the CDR3: TGTGCCAGCAGCTTGCTGAGTAGCGGGACAGATACGCAGTATTTT.

This chain links TRBV4-3 with TRBJ2-1; D may be TRBD1 (6 bases). The V gene lost 0 bases and the J gene lost 6 bases, with 12 bases spanning the gap. The CDR3 runs 15 residues. Germline assignment: CDR1 LGHNA and CDR2 YSLEER. DNA of the CDR3: TGCGCCAGCAGCCAAGAAATGCGCAGGGGCAATGAGCAGTTCTTC. This encodes CASSQEMRRGNEQFF.

J is TRBJ2-2 and V is TRBV13, with 7 nucleotides matching TRBD1. The ends lost 5 bases at V and 3 bases at J; junction bases unmatched: 9. The CDR3 consists of 16 residues. Germline lookup yields CDR1 PRHDT and CDR2 FYEKMQ (reference sequence). CDR3 sequence: CASSPDLTGDTGELFF. The CDR3 region has the DNA TGTGCCAGCAGCCCCGACCTCACAGGGGACACCGGGGAGCTGTTTTTT.

The genes are TRBV4-2 and TRBJ2-5; the match to TRBD2 covers 16 bases. CDR3 size: 17 residues. Germline-derived CDR1 and CDR2 are LGHNA and YNFKEQ. Trimming at V came to 4 bases and at J to 3 bases, leaving 5 bases not matched to a gene. The CDR3, as DNA: TGTGCCAGCAGCCTAGGGACTAGCGGGGGGGCCGAAGAGACCCAGTACTTC. Its protein is CASSLGTSGGAEETQYF.

CDR3 sequence reads: CASSLMRDEQYF. The CDR3 coding sequence is TGTGCCAGCAGCTTGATGCGGGACGAGCAGTACTTC. The chain links TRBV13 to TRBJ2-7, with D perhaps matching TRBD2 (5 bases). Between the trimmed V and J ends, which lost 3 bases and 5 bases, there was a span of 8 bases. CDR1 and CDR2 (germline): PRHDT, FYEKMQ (reference sequence). The CDR3 has 12 amino acids.

The chain carries TRBV7-2 and TRBJ2-5; D remains ambiguous. V was pared by 3 bases and J by 5 bases, with 13 bases between. Germline values: CDR1 SGHTA, CDR2 FQGNSA. The CDR3 has 14 residues. The CDR3 here is CASSLSASRETQYF. The CDR3 region has the DNA TGTGCCAGCAGCTTGAGTGCCTCCCGGGAGACCCAGTACTTC.

The chain combines TRBV30 with TRBJ2-5; D unclear. This CDR3 spans 11 amino acids. CDR1 is GTSNPN, CDR2 SVGIG, per germline (reference sequence). V was trimmed by 5 bases and J by 5 bases, leaving 9 bases between them. CDR3: CAWVWAETQYF. As DNA, the CDR3 is TGTGCCTGGGTTTGGGCGGAGACCCAGTACTTC.

This clone was observed once. This chain links TRBV11-1 with TRBJ1-1, with D perhaps matching TRBD1 (6 bases). Trimming shortened V by 5 bases and J by 2 bases, and 15 bases separated the two germline ends. The CDR3 consists of 15 residues. From germline, CDR1 is SGHAT and CDR2 FQDESV (reference sequence). CDR3 sequence: CASSPEGQRNTEAFF. The CDR3 DNA reads as TGTGCCAGCAGCCCCGAGGGACAACGAAACACTGAAGCTTTCTTT.

This clone has only a few counts. Other DNA sequences in the same sample also yield this CDR3. V gene TRBV6-1 combines with J gene TRBJ2-1; TRBD2 matches at 7 bases. Germline CDR1 is MNHNS and CDR2 is SASEGT. The CDR3 sequence is 15 residues long. V shed 1 base, J shed 8 bases, and the junction held 8 bases outside the gene matches. The CDR3 DNA follows: TGTGCCAGCAGTGAAGGAAAGGGAGGGTCGGATGAGCAGTTCTTC. This encodes CASSEGKGGSDEQFF.

The chain links TRBV6-6 to TRBJ1-3; D gene uncertain. The CDR3 sequence is 16 residues long. Per germline, CDR1 MNHNY and CDR2 SVGAGI (reference sequence). The ends were cut back, 6 bases at V and 0 bases at J, with 15 bases in the middle. This CDR3 is CASRVGRPISGNTIYF. DNA of the CDR3: TGTGCCAGCAGGGTCGGCAGGCCTATCTCTGGAAACACCATATATTTT.

Regarding this clone: The sample has other DNA sequences that encode this CDR3 too. The chain joins TRBV20-1 to TRBJ2-7; D is undetermined. Germline CDR1 DFQATT, CDR2 SNEGSKA (reference sequence). V was pared by 0 bases and J by 4 bases, with 4 bases between. The CDR3 runs 11 residues. The CDR3 sequence is CSARDSYEQYF. DNA of the CDR3: TGCAGTGCTAGAGACAGTTACGAGCAGTACTTC.

The chain carries TRBV7-8 and TRBJ2-3, with a possible D match to TRBD2 (7 bases). The germline V and J ends were trimmed by 2 bases and 1 base, with 13 bases remaining between them. This CDR3 has 16 amino acids. The germline CDR1 and CDR2 sequences are SGHVS and FQNEAQ. The CDR3 loop reads CASSLLGGGRTDTQYF. As DNA, the CDR3 is TGTGCCAGCAGCTTATTAGGGGGGGGCCGCACAGATACGCAGTATTTT.

The CDR3 DNA reads TGTGCCAGTAGTGCCACAGTTAAGAATTCACCCCTCCACTTT. Translated, it gives CASSATVKNSPLHF. The V gene is TRBV19, the J gene TRBJ1-6; D uncertain. CDR1 and CDR2 (germline): LNHDA, SQIVND (reference sequence). The CDR3 is 14 residues long. V lost 5 bases, J lost 7 bases, and 12 bases lay in between.